Following are 19 T cell receptor beta chains from one sample sequenced in a study of tumor-infiltrating lymphocytes in oesophageal squamous cell carcinoma. MiXCR, applied by TCRdb to the PCR reads, yields one record per CDR3 protein. Counted here are roughly 10,000 distinct CDR3 sequences, 50% to 75% occurring once; the ten biggest clones make up about 25%. Material for sequencing was esophageal tumor tissue. These TCRs come from a female donor with esophageal squamous cell carcinoma.

The genes are TRBV7-8 and TRBJ2-1; D might be TRBD2 (7 bases). Germline lookup yields CDR1 SGHVS and CDR2 FQNEAQ. Trimming shortened V by 5 bases and J by 6 bases, and 17 bases separated the two germline ends. The CDR3 runs 15 residues. The CDR3 region has the DNA TGTGCCAGCAGCGAAGGACTAGGGGGTGTCAATGAGCAGTTCTTC. It specifies CASSEGLGGVNEQFF.

This chain uses TRBV7-2 with TRBJ2-7; D not certain. Trimming stripped 0 bases from V and 7 bases from J, with 19 bases between. Per germline, CDR1 SGHTA and CDR2 FQGNSA. The CDR3 consists of 16 residues. DNA for the CDR3: TGTGCCAGCAGCTTAGCGGCGAGAAGGCTGGGGAATGAGCAGTACTTC. Its protein is CASSLAARRLGNEQYF.

On this clonotype itself: The junction shows a germline mismatch at one end, possibly a read error. The genes are TRBV5-3 and TRBJ1-6; 9 bases line up with TRBD1. TRBV5-3 is an ORF; its function is uncertain. The CDR3 has 16 residues. CDR3 bases: TGTGTCAGCAGCTTGGGGGGACAGGGTGGAATGTACGAGCAGTACTTT. Its translation is CVSSLGGQGGMYEQYF.

This rearrangement joins TRBV11-1 to TRBJ2-1; no clear D. The CDR3 runs to 13 residues. Per germline, CDR1 SGHAT and CDR2 FQDESV (reference sequence). Trimming took 3 bases from V and 7 from J, leaving 10 bases between them. The CDR3 coding sequence is TGTGCCAGCAGCTTTTTCCCCTGGAATGAGCAGTTCTTC. As protein: CASSFFPWNEQFF.

This CDR3 is CASSPTSGRGNEQYF. The CDR3 DNA follows: TGTGCCAGCAGCCCTACTAGCGGGAGGGGGAATGAGCAGTACTTC. The V call is TRBV11-2, the J call TRBJ2-1; 13 positions match TRBD2. The DNA end is more similar to TRBJ2-7, so the J call may be wrong. The CDR3 contains 15 residues. CDR1 SGHAT and CDR2 FQNNGV come from the germline V gene.

This rearrangement joins TRBV7-2 to TRBJ2-3; D not resolved. V was clipped by 3 bases and J by 1 base, with 2 bases between them. Germline V gives CDR1 SGHTA, CDR2 FQGNSA. The CDR3 covers 12 residues. The CDR3 nucleotides are TGTGCCAGCAGCTTGGGCACAGATACGCAGTATTTT. Translation gives CASSLGTDTQYF.

This sequence joins TRBV7-4 and TRBJ1-1; possible D gene TRBD1, 5 bases. V was pared by 8 bases and J by 1 base, with 8 bases between. This CDR3 spans 12 amino acids. The germline gives CDR1 SGHVT, CDR2 SQSDAQ. Written as DNA, the CDR3 is TGTGCCAGCCGTACAGGGAACACTGAAGCTTTCTTT. It translates to CASRTGNTEAFF.

The chain uses TRBV7-2 and TRBJ2-6, with 8 positions matching TRBD2. The germline V gene has CDR1 SGHTA and CDR2 FQGNSA. V lost 5 bases, J lost 4 bases, and 4 bases stayed unmatched. This CDR3 contains 15 residues. The CDR3 region is CASSATSAGANVLTF. DNA of the CDR3: TGTGCCAGCAGCGCGACTAGCGCCGGGGCCAACGTCCTGACTTTC.

The rearrangement uses TRBV7-6 and TRBJ1-1; TRBD1 aligns across 7 bases. Germline trimming cut 5 bases from V and 5 bases from J; bases unmatched to any gene: 8. This CDR3 is 14 amino acids long. Germline CDR1 and CDR2: SGHVS and FNYEAQ. CDR3 sequence reads: CASSQADRRTEAFF. CDR3 nucleotide sequence: TGTGCCAGCAGCCAGGCGGACAGGCGAACTGAAGCTTTCTTT.

The chain employs TRBV7-6 and TRBJ2-3; D uncertain. Germline V gene lookup returns CDR1 SGHVS and CDR2 FNYEAQ. V was shortened by 3 bases and J by 11 bases, with 24 bases between the two germline ends. The length of the CDR3 is 16 residues. The CDR3 sequence is CASSFPTSVGIFEQYF. The CDR3 coding sequence is TGTGCCAGCAGCTTCCCGACCTCCGTCGGAATTTTCGAGCAGTATTTT.

This clonotype has a handful of counts. One end of the junction is discordant with germline, which a read error may explain. The chain has TRBV7-2 and TRBJ2-1; 10 bases align to TRBD1. The length of the CDR3 is 12 residues. The germline CDR1 and CDR2 sequences are SGHTA and FQGNSA. Here the CDR3 reads CASSLGGTGDNF. The CDR3 DNA reads as TGTGCCAGCAGCTTAGGGGGGACAGGGGACAACTTC.

The chain joins TRBV9 to TRBJ2-5; D is unresolved. The J call may be mistaken, given a closer DNA end match to TRBJ2-1. Germline loops: CDR1 SGDLS, CDR2 YYNGEE. The CDR3 totals 11 residues. Here the CDR3 DNA reads TGTGCCAGCAGCGTAGAAGCTGAGCAGTTCTTC. This translates into CASSVEAEQFF.

The V and J genes are TRBV7-2 and TRBJ2-5; 12 bases agree with TRBD1. The DNA end lines up better with TRBJ2-7; the J call may be wrong. This CDR3 has 15 amino acids. Germline V lookup: CDR1 SGHTA, CDR2 FQGNSA. Here the CDR3 reads CASSLAGTGGTEQYF. CDR3 sequence (DNA): TGTGCCAGCAGCTTAGCCGGGACAGGGGGCACCGAGCAGTACTTC.

This clonotype was counted ten times or more. J is TRBJ2-1 and V is TRBV5-6; D call uncertain. Per the germline V gene, CDR1 is SGHDT and CDR2 is YYEEEE. Trimming removed 0 bases at V and 7 bases at J, with 11 bases between. This CDR3 is 14 amino acids long. The CDR3 coding sequence is TGTGCCAGCAGCTTGGCCTTTATCCTAAATGAGCAGTTCTTC. Residues: CASSLAFILNEQFF.

The chain recombines TRBV6-6 with TRBJ2-7; 8 nucleotides match TRBD1. Near its end, the DNA agrees better with TRBJ2-5, so the J call may be wrong. The germline V gene has CDR1 MNHNY and CDR2 SVGAGI (reference sequence). The CDR3 covers 13 residues. The CDR3 loop reads CASRGRGPKTQYF. The CDR3 bases are TGTGCCAGCAGAGGCAGGGGGCCCAAGACCCAGTACTTC.

The gene calls are TRBV7-8 and TRBJ1-2; possible D gene TRBD1, 6 bases. V was clipped by 5 bases and J by 6 bases, with 13 bases between them. This CDR3 spans 13 amino acids. Germline V gene lookup returns CDR1 SGHVS and CDR2 FQNEAQ. DNA for the CDR3: TGTGCCAGCAGCCCGGGGGGCGCGGATGGCTACACCTTC. Its protein is CASSPGGADGYTF.

The chain couples TRBV7-6 to TRBJ2-7, with D tentatively TRBD1 or TRBD2 (6 bases each). The closer fit of TRBJ2-5 to the DNA end suggests the J call may be wrong. CDR3 length: 14 residues. Per the germline V gene, CDR1 is SGHVS and CDR2 is FNYEAQ. The CDR3 is CASSLGGGGETQYF. The CDR3 DNA is TGTGCCAGCAGCCTAGGAGGGGGAGGAGAGACCCAGTACTTC.

The genes are TRBV5-1 and TRBJ2-3, with TRBD2 matching 12 bases. V trimming: 3 bases; J trimming: 4 bases; junction bases outside the gene matches: 6. The CDR3 has 16 residues. Germline lookup yields CDR1 SGHRS and CDR2 YFSETQ. CDR3 protein: CASSWRLAGESDTQYF. The CDR3 DNA reads TGCGCCAGCAGCTGGAGACTAGCGGGAGAGTCAGATACGCAGTATTTT.

This clonotype was recorded a few times. V and J are TRBV7-9 and TRBJ2-1, with 7 bases that match TRBD1. The junction had 7 bases not matched to a gene; V was cut back by 5 bases and J by 3 bases. The CDR3 covers 15 residues. Per germline, CDR1 SEHNR and CDR2 FQNEAQ (reference sequence). Here the CDR3 DNA reads TGTGCCAGCAGCCAGGGGACAGCGAACTACAATGAGCAGTTCTTC. It encodes CASSQGTANYNEQFF.